A selection of T cell receptor beta chains follows, all from one sample in a study of blood T cell repertoires in COVID-19. Method: immunoSEQ multiplex PCR; TCRdb's copy keeps in-frame clones and lacks some. The sample includes about 72,000 clones, about four fifths of them seen just once. The sequenced sample was peripheral blood. The receptors come from a human donor in a cohort sampled during active COVID-19. The CDR3 runs from the conserved cysteine through the conserved F or W. Each record gives: clone size, V gene, D gene, J gene, CDR3 DNA, CDR3 protein. D genes are given only for firm matches. Part of the rows lack a size; the others show once, few, many or a class for expanded clones.

abundance: NA; v_gene: TRBV7-6; d_gene: TRBD2; j_gene: TRBJ2-7; CDR3nt: TGTGCCAGCAGCTTAATAGCGGGGGGCTCCTACGAGCAGTACTTC; CDR3aa: CASSLIAGGSYEQYF
abundance: NA; v_gene: TRBV5-5; d_gene: NA; j_gene: TRBJ1-2; CDR3nt: TGTGCCAGCAGCATAGAGACAGCCTTCGGACGAGGCTACACCTTC; CDR3aa: CASSIETAFGRGYTF
abundance: NA; v_gene: TRBV9; d_gene: NA; j_gene: TRBJ1-3; CDR3nt: TGTGCCAGCGGGAGGGACTCTCACCAAGGAAACACCATATATTTT; CDR3aa: CASGRDSHQGNTIYF
abundance: NA; v_gene: TRBV27; d_gene: TRBD2; j_gene: TRBJ2-2; CDR3nt: TGTGCCAGCAGTTTATCTAGCGGGGGCGGGGTCGGGGAGCTGTTTTTT; CDR3aa: CASSLSSGGGVGELFF
abundance: few; v_gene: TRBV27; d_gene: NA; j_gene: TRBJ1-4; CDR3nt: TGTGCCAGCAGCCCCCAGGGGCCCAATGAAAAACTGTTTTTT; CDR3aa: CASSPQGPNEKLFF
abundance: NA; v_gene: TRBV29-1; d_gene: TRBD1; j_gene: TRBJ2-7; CDR3nt: TGCAGCGTAGCCGGGACAGGGGCCGCCTACGAGCAGTACTTC; CDR3aa: CSVAGTGAAYEQYF
abundance: NA; v_gene: TRBV5-1; d_gene: NA; j_gene: TRBJ2-7; CDR3nt: TGCGCCAGCAGCTTGGGCCCTGAGAGCTCCTACGAGCAGTACTTC; CDR3aa: CASSLGPESSYEQYF
abundance: NA; v_gene: TRBV18; d_gene: NA; j_gene: TRBJ1-5; CDR3nt: TGTGCCAGCTCACAAGGGGTAAGCAATCAGCCCCAGCATTTT; CDR3aa: CASSQGVSNQPQHF
abundance: NA; v_gene: TRBV5-1; d_gene: NA; j_gene: TRBJ2-6; CDR3nt: TGCGCCAGCAGCTACCTGGCCTCTGGGGCCAACGTCCTGACTTTC; CDR3aa: CASSYLASGANVLTF
abundance: once; v_gene: TRBV4-2; d_gene: TRBD1; j_gene: TRBJ1-2; CDR3nt: TGTGCCAGCAGCTCTTCAGGACAGGGGGGCTACACCTTC; CDR3aa: CASSSSGQGGYTF
abundance: NA; v_gene: TRBV30; d_gene: NA; j_gene: TRBJ1-6; CDR3nt: TGTGCCTGGAGTGGGGACACGACGAATTCACCCCTCCACTTT; CDR3aa: CAWSGDTTNSPLHF
abundance: few; v_gene: TRBV2; d_gene: TRBD1; j_gene: TRBJ2-5; CDR3nt: TGTGCCAGCAGCCAACTGGGACAGGCTGGTACCCAGTACTTC; CDR3aa: CASSQLGQAGTQYF
abundance: few; v_gene: TRBV18; d_gene: NA; j_gene: TRBJ2-7; CDR3nt: TGTGCCAGCTCACCCCAGGGTACCTACGAGCAGTACTTC; CDR3aa: CASSPQGTYEQYF
abundance: NA; v_gene: TRBV19; d_gene: NA; j_gene: TRBJ1-1; CDR3nt: TGTGCCAGTAGCCGCCATTTGGACACAAGGACTGAAGCTTTCTTT; CDR3aa: CASSRHLDTRTEAFF
abundance: NA; v_gene: TRBV19; d_gene: TRBD1; j_gene: TRBJ1-2; CDR3nt: TGTGCCAGTAGTATCGTGGCAGGGGGTGGCTACACCTTC; CDR3aa: CASSIVAGGGYTF
abundance: NA; v_gene: TRBV28; d_gene: NA; j_gene: TRBJ1-1; CDR3nt: TGTGCCAGCAGCTCCCCCGCGGGGGGTGGAACTGAAGCTTTCTTT; CDR3aa: CASSSPAGGGTEAFF
abundance: NA; v_gene: TRBV6-5; d_gene: NA; j_gene: TRBJ2-7; CDR3nt: TGTGCCAGCACTTGGGGGGTCTCCTACGAGCAGTACTTC; CDR3aa: CASTWGVSYEQYF
abundance: NA; v_gene: TRBV30; d_gene: NA; j_gene: TRBJ1-4; CDR3nt: TGTGCCTCCTCCGGGACAACTAATGAAAAACTGTTTTTT; CDR3aa: CASSGTTNEKLFF
abundance: NA; v_gene: TRBV6-5; d_gene: TRBD1; j_gene: TRBJ1-5; CDR3nt: TGTGCCAGCGACCGGGACAGGGCTCAGCCCCAGCATTTT; CDR3aa: CASDRDRAQPQHF
abundance: NA; v_gene: TRBV6-2/TRBV6-3; d_gene: NA; j_gene: TRBJ2-7; CDR3nt: TGTGCCAGCAGTTGGAATCGACAGTCTCCACTCGGGGAGCAGTACTTC; CDR3aa: CASSWNRQSPLGEQYF
abundance: NA; v_gene: TRBV18; d_gene: NA; j_gene: TRBJ1-5; CDR3nt: TGTGCCAGCTCAAGCGGGACACTTAATAGCAATCAGCCCCAGCATTTT; CDR3aa: CASSSGTLNSNQPQHF
abundance: NA; v_gene: TRBV13; d_gene: TRBD2; j_gene: TRBJ2-2; CDR3nt: TGTGCCAGCAGACGATCCGGGGGGGCCTCGCCCGGGGAGCTGTTTTTT; CDR3aa: CASRRSGGASPGELFF
abundance: NA; v_gene: TRBV3-1/TRBV3-2; d_gene: NA; j_gene: TRBJ2-7; CDR3nt: TGTGCCAGCAGCCAAGGTTCGTACGAGCAGTACTTC; CDR3aa: CASSQGSYEQYF
abundance: NA; v_gene: TRBV5-1; d_gene: NA; j_gene: TRBJ1-2; CDR3nt: TGCGCCAGCAGCTTGGCGGCAGGGTATAGCGGCTACACCTTC; CDR3aa: CASSLAAGYSGYTF
abundance: once; v_gene: TRBV3-1/TRBV3-2; d_gene: NA; j_gene: TRBJ2-7; CDR3nt: TGTGCCAGCAGCCAAGATTCCCCTTCCTACGAGCAGTACTTC; CDR3aa: CASSQDSPSYEQYF
abundance: NA; v_gene: TRBV21-1; d_gene: NA; j_gene: TRBJ2-5; CDR3nt: TGTGCCAGCAGCAAAAGGGAGGGGGGCATGAAGACCCAGTACTTC; CDR3aa: CASSKREGGMKTQYF
abundance: NA; v_gene: TRBV6-5; d_gene: NA; j_gene: TRBJ1-1; CDR3nt: TGTGCCAGCAGTTATACCCTGACTGGCACTGAAGCTTTCTTT; CDR3aa: CASSYTLTGTEAFF
abundance: NA; v_gene: TRBV5-8; d_gene: NA; j_gene: TRBJ1-6; CDR3nt: TGTGCCAGCAGCTTGGATCTGGGGCTCCTTCCTCTAAACCATTCACCCCTCCACTTT; CDR3aa: CASSLDLGLLPLNHSPLHF
abundance: NA; v_gene: TRBV9; d_gene: NA; j_gene: TRBJ2-5; CDR3nt: TGTGCCAGCAGCGTGACAGAGTGGCGGTCGGAGACCCAGTACTTC; CDR3aa: CASSVTEWRSETQYF
abundance: few; v_gene: TRBV7-6; d_gene: NA; j_gene: TRBJ1-1; CDR3nt: TGTGCCAGCAGCCACCGAGGAGACACTGAAGCTTTCTTT; CDR3aa: CASSHRGDTEAFF
abundance: few; v_gene: TRBV2; d_gene: TRBD1; j_gene: TRBJ1-4; CDR3nt: TGTGCCAGCAGTGGCCAGGGGGGTGAAAAACTGTTTTTT; CDR3aa: CASSGQGGEKLFF
abundance: once; v_gene: TRBV6-5; d_gene: NA; j_gene: TRBJ2-4; CDR3nt: TGTGCCAGCAATTCTAACATTCAGTACTTC; CDR3aa: CASNSNIQYF
abundance: few; v_gene: TRBV18; d_gene: NA; j_gene: TRBJ1-2; CDR3nt: TGTGCCAGCTCACCCGACAGAGCTTATGGCTACACCTTC; CDR3aa: CASSPDRAYGYTF
abundance: once; v_gene: TRBV2; d_gene: TRBD2; j_gene: TRBJ2-7; CDR3nt: TGTGCCAGCAGTGAAGCGGGGGGGATTGTCAACGAGCAGTACTTC; CDR3aa: CASSEAGGIVNEQYF
abundance: NA; v_gene: TRBV7-2; d_gene: TRBD1; j_gene: TRBJ2-1; CDR3nt: TGTGCCAGCAGAACCGGGGTGGGGACAGGGGGCTCGGATGAGCAGTTCTTC; CDR3aa: CASRTGVGTGGSDEQFF
abundance: NA; v_gene: TRBV19; d_gene: NA; j_gene: TRBJ2-7; CDR3nt: TGTGCCAGTAGTCGTCAGCTAGCCTACGAGCAGTACTTC; CDR3aa: CASSRQLAYEQYF
abundance: NA; v_gene: TRBV5-5; d_gene: NA; j_gene: TRBJ1-4; CDR3nt: TGTGCCAGCAGCTTTTCTTCGGTCGAAAAACTGTTTTTT; CDR3aa: CASSFSSVEKLFF
abundance: NA; v_gene: TRBV5-8; d_gene: TRBD1; j_gene: TRBJ2-7; CDR3nt: TGTGCCAGCAGCCTGGGACAGGCAGCATACGAGCAGTACTTC; CDR3aa: CASSLGQAAYEQYF
abundance: NA; v_gene: TRBV5-1; d_gene: NA; j_gene: TRBJ2-6; CDR3nt: TGCGCCAGCAGCTTAGGAGACTCTGGGGCCAACGTCCTGACTTTC; CDR3aa: CASSLGDSGANVLTF
abundance: NA; v_gene: TRBV25-1; d_gene: NA; j_gene: TRBJ1-4; CDR3nt: TGTGCCAGCAGTGCTTCGTTAGGCAACAGTGAAAAACTGTTTTTT; CDR3aa: CASSASLGNSEKLFF
abundance: NA; v_gene: TRBV10-1; d_gene: NA; j_gene: TRBJ2-3; CDR3nt: TGCGCCAGCAGTGAGTCCGTCGGCACAGATACGCAGTATTTT; CDR3aa: CASSESVGTDTQYF
abundance: once; v_gene: TRBV29-1; d_gene: NA; j_gene: TRBJ1-3; CDR3nt: TGCAGCGTTGATTCCTCAGGAGGTGGAAACACCATATATTTT; CDR3aa: CSVDSSGGGNTIYF
abundance: few; v_gene: TRBV2; d_gene: NA; j_gene: TRBJ1-1; CDR3nt: TGTGCCAGCAGTGATGAGACTGAAGCTTTCTTT; CDR3aa: CASSDETEAFF
abundance: NA; v_gene: TRBV7-9; d_gene: TRBD1; j_gene: TRBJ2-7; CDR3nt: TGTGCCAGCAGCTTAGGGGGACAGGGGGCGGCCGAGCAGTACTTC; CDR3aa: CASSLGGQGAAEQYF
abundance: NA; v_gene: TRBV18; d_gene: NA; j_gene: TRBJ2-6; CDR3nt: TGTGCCAGCTCATCATCACCGCCTGGGCGCAGCTCTGGGGCCAACGTCCTGACTTTC; CDR3aa: CASSSSPPGRSSGANVLTF
abundance: NA; v_gene: TRBV4-3; d_gene: NA; j_gene: TRBJ2-1; CDR3nt: TGCGCCAGCAGCCAAGACAGTTCCTACAATGAGCAGTTCTTC; CDR3aa: CASSQDSSYNEQFF